The 20 T cell receptor beta chains below all came from one sample that was sequenced in a study of OX40 agonist ivuxolimab in advanced cancers. Assay used: immunoSEQ multiplex PCR; TCRdb lists only in-frame clones, some missing. Among about 80,000 clones listed, 90% were seen once. This material consisted of CD4+ or CD8+ T cells sorted from blood, taken in a trial of the OX40 agonist ivuxolimab. The receptors come from an adult with an advanced solid tumor such as melanoma, head and neck, liver or kidney cancer.

Only a few counts were recorded for this clone. The V and J genes are TRBV11-3 and TRBJ1-2; 7 positions agree with TRBD1. In germline, CDR1 is SGHNT, CDR2 YENEEA. The CDR3 covers 13 residues. The J segment lost 8 bases and the V segment lost 5 bases, leaving 8 bases of the junction unmatched. The CDR3 loop reads CASSTQQGWGYTF. The CDR3 DNA follows: TGTGCCAGCAGCACGCAACAGGGGTGGGGCTACACCTTC.

The chain has TRBV13 and TRBJ2-1, with D possibly being TRBD2 (6 bases). Trimming shortened V by 8 bases and J by 0 bases, and 17 bases separated the two germline ends. The CDR3 is made up of 16 amino acids. Germline V gene sequence: CDR1 PRHDT, CDR2 FYEKMQ (reference sequence). The CDR3 DNA is TGTGCCAGCGGAGGACCGGGGGACCTCTCCTACAATGAGCAGTTCTTC. Amino acid sequence: CASGGPGDLSYNEQFF.

This rearrangement joins TRBV28 to TRBJ2-1; no definite D call. The length of the CDR3 is 13 residues. The germline V and J ends were trimmed by 5 bases and 10 bases, with 15 bases remaining between them. Per germline, CDR1 MDHEN and CDR2 SYDVKM. DNA for the CDR3: TGTGCCAGCAGTCCACGGCCCGGCATCGAGCAGTTCTTC. Translated, it gives CASSPRPGIEQFF.

The V and J genes are TRBV5-1 and TRBJ2-1; possibly TRBD1 for D (6 bases). Trimming took 5 bases from V and 3 from J, leaving 18 bases between them. Germline CDR1 SGHRS, CDR2 YFSETQ. CDR3 length equals 16 residues. CDR3 coding DNA: TGCGCCAGCAGTCCGCCCCCACAGGGTCTCTACAATGAGCAGTTCTTC. This sequence encodes CASSPPPQGLYNEQFF.

The chain uses TRBV29-1 and TRBJ2-7; TRBD2 might be the D (5 bases). The CDR3 spans 14 residues. CDR1 is SQVTM, CDR2 ANQGSEA, per germline. The germline V and J ends were trimmed by 6 bases and 6 bases, with 21 bases remaining between them. In DNA form, the CDR3 reads TGCAGCGTCTGGCCATCCGGCGGACTCGGCGAGCAGTACTTC. It translates to CSVWPSGGLGEQYF.

J is TRBJ1-6 and V is TRBV5-6; D unclear. Per germline, CDR1 SGHDT and CDR2 YYEEEE. V was pared by 3 bases and J by 7 bases, with 23 bases between. The CDR3 has 18 residues. CDR3 region: CASSSGLARSGWNSPLHF. In DNA form, the CDR3 reads TGTGCCAGCAGCTCCGGGTTAGCCCGGAGCGGGTGGAATTCACCCCTCCACTTT.

The sample holds one count of this clone. The chain recombines TRBV5-4 with TRBJ1-1; D gene ambiguous. V was clipped by 4 bases and J by 1 base, with 11 bases between them. CDR1 is SGHNT, CDR2 YYREEE, per germline (reference sequence). The CDR3 is 14 residues long. CDR3 bases: TGTGCCAGCAGCGTCGACACATCGAACACTGAAGCTTTCTTT. This encodes CASSVDTSNTEAFF.

The rearrangement joins TRBV7-2 to TRBJ2-1; 8 bases are a match to TRBD2. In germline, CDR1 is SGHTA, CDR2 FQGNSA. The CDR3 has 15 amino acids. V lost 4 bases, J lost 3 bases, and 5 bases stayed unmatched. CDR3 sequence reads: CASSWQGLDYNEQFF. Written as DNA, the CDR3 is TGTGCCAGCAGCTGGCAGGGACTAGACTACAATGAGCAGTTCTTC.

As DNA, the CDR3 is TGTGCCAGCAGTTTAAGGAGGCAGAACACTGAAGCTTTCTTT. Protein: CASSLRRQNTEAFF. This rearrangement joins TRBV27 to TRBJ1-1, with D unclear. The germline V gene has CDR1 MNHEY and CDR2 SMNVEV (reference sequence). The CDR3 contains 14 residues. Trimming left V 2 bases short and J 1 base short, with 8 bases between.

This chain uses TRBV7-2 with TRBJ2-1, with D tentatively TRBD1 (5 bases). CDR1 is SGHTA, CDR2 FQGNSA, per germline. This CDR3 has 15 residues. V lost 2 bases, J lost 0 bases, and 8 bases lay in between. The CDR3, as DNA: TGTGCCAGCAGCTTAAGGGGTTACTCCTACAATGAGCAGTTCTTC. This encodes CASSLRGYSYNEQFF.

V and J are TRBV25-1 and TRBJ2-7, with 11 bases identical to TRBD2. V shed 4 bases, J shed 3 bases, and the junction held 5 bases outside the gene matches. Per germline, CDR1 MGHDK and CDR2 SYGVNS. The CDR3 extends over 15 amino acids. The CDR3 protein is CASSVPGTSGYEQYF. CDR3 nucleotide sequence: TGTGCCAGCAGTGTACCAGGGACTAGCGGCTACGAGCAGTACTTC.

The chain uses TRBV10-3 and TRBJ2-5; 9 bases match TRBD2. Unmatched junction bases numbered 1, after V lost 3 bases and J lost 2 bases. From germline, CDR1 is ENHRY and CDR2 SYGVKD. The CDR3 loop spans 14 amino acids. The CDR3 DNA reads TGTGCCATCAGTGACACTAGCGGGCAAGAGACCCAGTACTTC. Its protein product is CAISDTSGQETQYF.

The chain joins TRBV11-1 to TRBJ2-7; D is possibly TRBD1 (5 bases). V gave up 6 bases and J gave up 3 bases, with 12 bases separating them. This CDR3 is 13 amino acids long. Looked up from germline, CDR1 is SGHAT and CDR2 is FQDESV (reference sequence). The CDR3 protein is CASRKTVHYEQYF. The CDR3 coding sequence is TGTGCCAGCAGGAAGACAGTACACTACGAGCAGTACTTC.

The rearrangement links TRBV7-3 to TRBJ1-4; D unclear. V was clipped by 7 bases and J by 8 bases, with 20 bases between them. The CDR3 consists of 15 residues. Germline-derived CDR1 and CDR2 are SGHTA and FQGTGA. The CDR3 protein is CASTPGPVWKEKLFF. CDR3 DNA sequence: TGTGCCAGCACCCCGGGCCCGGTTTGGAAGGAAAAACTGTTTTTT. Drawing the rest from reference TRBV7-3 and TRBJ1-4, the complete variable domain is GAGVSQTPSNKVTEKGKYVELRCDPISGHTALYWYRQSLGQGPEFLIYFQGTGAADDSGLPNDRFFAVRPEGSVSTLKIQRTERGDSAVYLCASTPGPVWKEKLFFGSGTQLSVL.

The V gene is TRBV14, the J gene TRBJ1-2; possible D gene TRBD1, 6 bases. Germline CDR1 reads SGHDN; CDR2 reads FVKESK. The length of the CDR3 is 14 residues. V lost 4 bases to trimming and J lost 8 bases, with 17 bases between them. CDR3 sequence reads: CASSRKTDRRGYTF. For the CDR3, the DNA is TGTGCCAGCAGCCGCAAGACAGACAGGCGAGGCTACACCTTC.

The chain combines TRBV2 with TRBJ2-1, with 11 bases lining up with TRBD2. J gave up 3 bases and V 6 bases, and 4 bases lay outside the gene matches. CDR3 length: 15 residues. Germline lookup yields CDR1 SNHLY and CDR2 FYNNEI. CDR3 loop: CASRGGLADYNEQFF. The CDR3 DNA is TGTGCCAGCAGGGGGGGACTAGCGGACTACAATGAGCAGTTCTTC. The whole variable domain, remainder taken from reference TRBV2 and TRBJ2-1, is EPEVTQTPSHQVTQMGQEVILRCVPISNHLYFYWYRQILGQKVEFLVSFYNNEISEKSEIFDDQFSVERPDGSNFTLKIRSTKLEDSAMYFCASRGGLADYNEQFFGPGTRLTVL.

Here the CDR3 DNA reads TGTGCCAGCAGTTTCGCTCGGGGCACTGAAGCTTTCTTT. This gives the protein CASSFARGTEAFF. This chain uses TRBV7-3 with TRBJ1-1; D is unclear. The CDR3 loop spans 13 amino acids. Between the trimmed V and J ends, which lost 6 bases and 4 bases, there was a span of 12 bases. The germline CDR1 and CDR2 sequences are SGHTA and FQGTGA.

The chain couples TRBV7-2 to TRBJ2-4; 8 bases align to TRBD1. This CDR3 has 13 residues. CDR1 and CDR2 from the germline V gene are SGHTA and FQGNSA. J lost 9 bases, V lost 5 bases, and 6 bases had no gene match. The CDR3 bases are TGTGCCAGCAGCGCCGGACAGGGTGGCATTCAGTACTTC. The encoded protein is CASSAGQGGIQYF.

The chain recombines TRBV19 with TRBJ1-2; possible D gene TRBD1, 6 bases. Trimming took 4 bases from V and 4 from J, leaving 19 bases between them. Germline values: CDR1 LNHDA, CDR2 SQIVND (reference sequence). CDR3 length: 16 amino acids. Written as DNA, the CDR3 is TGTGCCAGTAGTACCTCAGTAGGGGGGTTAGGCTATGGCTACACCTTC. Translation gives CASSTSVGGLGYGYTF.

V gene TRBV5-1 combines with J gene TRBJ1-3; D is possibly TRBD1 (6 bases). The CDR3 runs to 16 residues. The V and J ends lost 4 bases and 2 bases respectively, with 16 bases between them. CDR1 and CDR2 from the germline V gene are SGHRS and YFSETQ. The CDR3, as DNA: TGCGCCAGCAGCGGGGCCCCACAGGGAACTGGAAACACCATATATTTT. Translation: CASSGAPQGTGNTIYF.